This T cell receptor (beta chain) emerged from a study of Ad26.COV2.S vaccination and SARS-CoV-2 variants. Looking at the study overall: Once, or twice with 56 days between doses, Ad26.COV2.S was given intramuscularly.

Profiled with immunoSEQ multiplex PCR; TCRdb holds only in-frame clones, not every one. The sample lists about 350,000 clones, 85% to 90% occurring once. The trim removed 0 bases at V and 1 base at J, leaving 2 bases unmatched. The CDR3 is made up of 17 amino acids. Per the germline V gene, CDR1 is SGDLS and CDR2 is YYNGEE. On this clone itself: Its antigen is unknown.

The study, taken as a whole, reports: Once vaccination had occurred, spike-specific CD8+ and CD4+ T cell responses reportedly showed substantial breadth.

Described treatment: some 19 received Ad26.COV2.S at low or high dose, single or two shots; 5 received placebo; per-sample allocation not given. Sampling occurred on day 63 after the first vaccine or placebo injection. Source: peripheral blood, taken in a trial of Ad26.COV2.S vaccine versus placebo. The rearrangement links TRBV9 to TRBJ2-3; 13 bases are shared with TRBD2. This TCR derives from a person aged 18-60 years who received the Ad26.COV2.S COVID-19 vaccine or a placebo. CDR3 sequence: CASSVGTSGSGTDTQYF. The CDR3 bases are TGTGCCAGCAGCGTAGGGACTAGCGGGAGCGGCACAGATACGCAGTATTTT.